A single sample is the source of the 28 T cell receptor beta chains below, sequenced in a study. Tregs were sorted as CD4+CD25+CD127-/low cells. Each CDR3 protein is one row after TCRdb ran MiXCR on the 5' RACE reads. The sample consists of around 55,000 distinct CDR3 sequences, around 21% of them appearing once. The specimen sequenced was tumor-infiltrating Tregs sorted from the breast tumor. These receptors were taken from a female donor with breast cancer.

This chain joins TRBV11-2 and TRBJ2-5; D is possibly TRBD1 (5 bases). V lost 0 bases and J lost 4, with 9 bases in between. This CDR3 spans 14 amino acids. Germline loops: CDR1 SGHAT, CDR2 FQNNGV. Here the CDR3 reads CASSLDRVGETQYF. CDR3 in DNA: TGTGCCAGCAGCTTAGACAGGGTAGGAGAGACCCAGTACTTC.

This clonotype was observed at least ten times. This sequence joins TRBV6-1 and TRBJ1-2; the D is unclear. This CDR3 comprises 11 residues. Looked up from germline, CDR1 is MNHNS and CDR2 is SASEGT. V was trimmed by 7 bases and J by 4 bases, leaving 7 bases between them. Written as DNA, the CDR3 is TGTGCCAGCACTACGAGCTATGGCTACACCTTC. Protein sequence: CASTTSYGYTF.

This clonotype was counted many times. V gene TRBV5-1 combines with J gene TRBJ1-1; perhaps TRBD1 as D (5 bases). Trimming removed 4 bases from V and 4 bases from J, with 11 bases in between. The CDR3 is 13 amino acids. The germline V gene has CDR1 SGHRS and CDR2 YFSETQ. CDR3 in amino acids: CASSPRQSTEAFF. DNA of the CDR3: TGCGCCAGCAGCCCCCGACAGAGCACTGAAGCTTTCTTT.

This clonotype has more than one count but fewer than ten. The gene calls are TRBV20-1 and TRBJ1-3; the D gene is possibly TRBD1 (5 bases). Germline CDR1 reads DFQATT; CDR2 reads SNEGSKA (reference sequence). The CDR3 is 13 amino acids. Trimming removed 6 bases at V and 0 bases at J, with 9 bases between. The CDR3 DNA reads as TGCAGTGCCCGAGGGGACTCTGGAAACACCATATATTTT. This codes for CSARGDSGNTIYF.

This clonotype was seen repeatedly, ten times or more. V and J are TRBV5-1 and TRBJ1-3, with 7 bases fitting TRBD1. CDR1 and CDR2 (germline): SGHRS, YFSETQ. The CDR3 totals 16 residues. The trim removed 3 bases at V and 2 bases at J, leaving 8 bases unmatched. This CDR3 reads CASSSSVGTAGNTIYF. In nucleotides, the CDR3 is TGCGCCAGCAGCTCCTCCGTAGGGACAGCTGGAAACACCATATATTTT. Together with reference TRBV5-1 and TRBJ1-3, the CDR3 gives the full variable domain: KAGVTQTPRYLIKTRGQQVTLSCSPISGHRSVSWYQQTPGQGLQFLFEYFSETQRNKGNFPGRFSGRQFSNSRSEMNVSTLELGDSALYLCASSSSVGTAGNTIYFGEGSWLTVV.

This clonotype appeared a few times. J is TRBJ1-2 and V is TRBV25-1, with D uncertain. V dropped 5 bases and J dropped 8 bases, with 9 bases sitting between them. This CDR3 has 11 amino acids. CDR1 and CDR2 from the germline V gene are MGHDK and SYGVNS. The CDR3 bases are TGTGCCAGCAGTCGTAATCAAGGCTACACCTTC. This gives the protein CASSRNQGYTF.

CDR3 nucleotide sequence: TGCAGTGCTAGATATAATCGAAGAGCGGGGGAGGGAACAGATACGCAGTATTTT. Protein sequence: CSARYNRRAGEGTDTQYF. The chain links TRBV20-1 to TRBJ2-3; 8 positions match TRBD2. Germline V CDR1 and CDR2: DFQATT, SNEGSKA (reference sequence). The CDR3 totals 18 residues. The V and J ends lost 2 bases and 3 bases, in that order; junction bases with no gene match: 16.

This clonotype was observed a handful of times. This sequence joins TRBV7-2 and TRBJ2-5; perhaps TRBD2 as D (5 bases). The germline V gene has CDR1 SGHTA and CDR2 FQGNSA. CDR3 length: 14 amino acids. V was trimmed by 5 bases and J by 5 bases, leaving 15 bases between them. The CDR3 DNA follows: TGTGCCAGCAGCCCTAGCAAGCTAGCTGAGACCCAGTACTTC. It specifies CASSPSKLAETQYF.

The rearrangement joins TRBV20-1 to TRBJ1-2, with a possible D match to TRBD1 (5 bases). Germline lookup yields CDR1 DFQATT and CDR2 SNEGSKA (reference sequence). Trimming took 8 bases from V and 3 from J, leaving 10 bases between them. The CDR3 covers 11 residues. The CDR3, as DNA: TGCAGTAGGGGCGAGGACTATGGCTACACCTTC. Translated: CSRGEDYGYTF.

This clonotype has at least ten counts. The chain joins TRBV6-5 to TRBJ2-2; 7 nucleotides match TRBD2. Germline V lookup: CDR1 MNHEY, CDR2 SVGAGI. Germline trimming cut 6 bases from V and 5 bases from J; bases unmatched to any gene: 9. This CDR3 is built from 15 residues. The chain's CDR3 is CASSPPGGRTGELFF. DNA for the CDR3: TGTGCCAGCAGCCCCCCGGGGGGTCGGACCGGGGAGCTGTTTTTT.

The chain carries TRBV19 and TRBJ1-4; 7 bases match TRBD1. The CDR3 contains 17 residues. With 5 bases clipped from V and 7 bases from J, the junction kept 16 bases outside the gene matches. Germline V gives CDR1 LNHDA, CDR2 SQIVND (reference sequence). As DNA, the CDR3 is TGTGCCAGTAGTGTCGGACAGGCGCTCCCTTCGGTTGAAAAACTGTTTTTT. This encodes CASSVGQALPSVEKLFF.

A remark on this clonotype: Relative to the germline gene, one junction end is altered; a read error may explain this. This sequence joins TRBV5-1 and TRBJ1-4; a possible D gene is TRBD1 (5 bases). Per germline, CDR1 SGHRS and CDR2 YFSETQ. The CDR3 is 14 residues long. The chain's CDR3 is CSSSSAKGKEKLFF. In DNA form, the CDR3 reads TGCTCCAGCAGCTCGGCCAAGGGGAAAGAAAAACTGTTTTTT.

This clonotype appeared a few times. The chain links TRBV11-3 to TRBJ2-7; D gene uncertain. Trimming shortened V by 0 bases and J by 3 bases, and 12 bases separated the two germline ends. The length of the CDR3 is 15 residues. The germline V gene encodes CDR1 SGHNT and CDR2 YENEEA. Here the CDR3 reads CASSLDGQIGYEQYF. The CDR3 DNA reads TGTGCCAGCAGCTTAGATGGGCAAATAGGCTACGAGCAGTACTTC.

This clonotype was seen a few times. This chain uses TRBV11-3 with TRBJ2-3; D is perhaps TRBD1 or TRBD2 (5 bases each). V lost 1 base and J 9 bases, leaving 11 bases between the germline ends. CDR1 is SGHNT, CDR2 YENEEA, per germline. The CDR3 runs 13 residues. CDR3 in amino acids: CASSLGTGRTQYF. CDR3 nucleotide sequence: TGTGCCAGCAGCTTAGGCACGGGGCGAACGCAGTATTTT.

This clonotype has only a few counts. The chain recombines TRBV5-1 with TRBJ2-5, with D perhaps matching TRBD2 (6 bases). Germline V gene lookup returns CDR1 SGHRS and CDR2 YFSETQ. V was clipped by 0 bases and J by 1 base, with 13 bases between them. The CDR3 extends over 16 amino acids. In nucleotides, the CDR3 is TGCGCCAGCAGCTTGGGCACAGCGGGCCTCCAAGAGACCCAGTACTTC. Translating gives CASSLGTAGLQETQYF. Based on the CDR3 plus reference TRBV5-1 and TRBJ2-5, the full variable domain is KAGVTQTPRYLIKTRGQQVTLSCSPISGHRSVSWYQQTPGQGLQFLFEYFSETQRNKGNFPGRFSGRQFSNSRSEMNVSTLELGDSALYLCASSLGTAGLQETQYFGPGTRLLVL.

In its sample, this clonotype was seen a few times. J is TRBJ1-2 and V is TRBV11-1; the D is unclear. The CDR3 is 14 amino acids. In germline, CDR1 is SGHAT, CDR2 FQDESV (reference sequence). V was shortened by 7 bases and J by 4 bases, with 16 bases between the two germline ends. CDR3 residues: CASTPSDGSYGYTF. For the CDR3, the DNA is TGTGCCAGCACCCCTTCTGACGGGAGCTATGGCTACACCTTC.

This clonotype has more than one count but fewer than ten. The gene calls are TRBV10-3 and TRBJ2-4; possibly TRBD2 for D (5 bases). This CDR3 is built from 13 residues. V lost 0 bases to trimming and J lost 7 bases, with 7 bases between them. Germline CDR1 reads ENHRY; CDR2 reads SYGVKD. This chain's CDR3 is CAISESEGNIQYF. As DNA, the CDR3 is TGTGCCATCAGTGAGTCAGAGGGCAACATTCAGTACTTC.

This clonotype was detected ten times or more. The V and J genes are TRBV6-5 and TRBJ2-1; TRBD1 matches 9 bases. The CDR3 consists of 15 residues. With 5 bases clipped from V and 0 bases from J, the junction kept 2 bases outside the gene matches. CDR1 is MNHEY and CDR2 is SVGAGI in the germline V gene. CDR3 sequence reads: CASSQTGGSYNEQFF. CDR3 DNA sequence: TGTGCCAGCAGTCAGACAGGGGGCTCCTACAATGAGCAGTTCTTC.

Worth noting for this clonotype: The germline gene is not matched at one end of the junction; a read error may be the cause. The V gene is TRBV2, the J gene TRBJ1-2, with D unclear. Germline CDR1 SNHLY, CDR2 FYNNEI. CDR3 size: 11 residues. CDR3 bases: TGTGCCAACAGTGACGGCTATGGCTACACCTTC. This gives the protein CANSDGYGYTF.

This clonotype was detected ten times or more. This rearrangement joins TRBV7-2 to TRBJ1-2; D gene ambiguous. V shed 1 base and J shed 0 bases, with 9 bases lying between them. Per germline, CDR1 SGHTA and CDR2 FQGNSA. The CDR3 length is 15 residues. CDR3 protein: CASSLVGGPNYGYTF. CDR3 nucleotide sequence: TGTGCCAGCAGCTTAGTGGGCGGCCCTAACTATGGCTACACCTTC.

This clonotype showed up just a few times. The chain recombines TRBV2 with TRBJ2-4; 10 bases are shared with TRBD1. The ends lost 6 bases at V and 16 bases at J; junction bases unmatched: 12. The CDR3 totals 13 residues. CDR1 and CDR2 (germline): SNHLY, FYNNEI. The CDR3 bases are TGTGCCAGCAGCGACGGACAGGGGGGGATTTTCTACTTC. Its protein product is CASSDGQGGIFYF.

This clonotype occurred a few times. The chain employs TRBV29-1 and TRBJ2-2; 10 bases align to TRBD1. The CDR3 spans 12 residues. J was trimmed by 6 bases and V by 7 bases; bases with no gene match: 2. Germline lookup yields CDR1 SQVTM and CDR2 ANQGSEA. The CDR3 DNA follows: TGCAGCGGACAGGGGGCGTCCGGGGAGCTGTTTTTT. Translation: CSGQGASGELFF.

About this clonotype: An end of the junction does not agree with germline; a read error may underlie this. The rearrangement links TRBV7-2 to TRBJ2-7, with D perhaps matching TRBD2 (5 bases). The CDR3 has 17 amino acids. Germline assignment: CDR1 SGHTA and CDR2 FQGNSA. As DNA, the CDR3 is TGTGCCAACAGCTTAGCAGGAGGACGAGGCAGCCTCTACGAGCAGTACTTC. This encodes CANSLAGGRGSLYEQYF.

V is TRBV6-2 or TRBV6-3 and J is TRBJ2-7; D not resolved. The CDR3 is 13 residues long. V lost 0 bases to trimming and J lost 7 bases, with 10 bases between them. The V gene's germline CDR1 is MNHEY and CDR2 SVGEGT. CDR3 region: CASSYSISGEQYF. The CDR3 DNA follows: TGTGCCAGCAGTTACTCGATATCGGGTGAGCAGTACTTC.

The V call is TRBV11-2, the J call TRBJ1-2, with D uncertain. The CDR3 is 15 residues long. Germline V gene data show CDR1 as SGHAT and CDR2 as FQNNGV. The V end was cut by 0 bases, the J end by 4 bases, with 12 bases between. The CDR3 sequence: CASSLDFGRSYGYTF. CDR3 DNA sequence: TGTGCCAGCAGCTTAGATTTCGGCAGGAGCTATGGCTACACCTTC. Together with reference TRBV11-2 and TRBJ1-2, the CDR3 gives the full variable domain: EAGVAQSPRYKIIEKRQSVAFWCNPISGHATLYWYQQILGQGPKLLIQFQNNGVVDDSQLPKDRFSAERLKGVDSTLKIQPAKLEDSAVYLCASSLDFGRSYGYTFGSGTRLTVV.

This clonotype is categorized as medium-sized. This chain joins TRBV5-1 and TRBJ2-4; a weak D match, TRBD2 (6 bases). With 0 bases removed from V and 7 bases from J, the gap between germline ends came to 17 bases. Germline V gene sequence: CDR1 SGHRS, CDR2 YFSETQ. This CDR3 has 16 residues. CDR3 sequence: CASSLGTTPVVNIQYF. The DNA of the CDR3 is TGCGCCAGCAGCTTGGGGACTACCCCAGTGGTGAACATTCAGTACTTC.

The chain carries TRBV6-1 and TRBJ1-2; D is unclear. The CDR3 consists of 15 residues. Trimming took off 1 base at V and 0 bases at J, with 9 bases between the two ends. From germline, CDR1 is MNHNS and CDR2 SASEGT. The CDR3 loop reads CASSEGTLSNYGYTF. CDR3 DNA sequence: TGTGCCAGCAGTGAAGGAACATTATCTAACTATGGCTACACCTTC.

This chain joins TRBV6-1 and TRBJ2-7, with TRBD1 identical over 7 bases. Germline V gives CDR1 MNHNS, CDR2 SASEGT. The V and J ends lost 0 bases and 6 bases, in that order; junction bases with no gene match: 17. The CDR3 has 18 residues. CDR3 nucleotide sequence: TGTGCCAGCAGTGAAGCGCTGAGGGGAGCAGGGGGAGTCACCGAGCAGTACTTC. Protein product: CASSEALRGAGGVTEQYF.